A selection of T cell receptor beta chains follows, all from one sample in a study of a mutant IDH1 vaccine in newly diagnosed glioma. Clones were sequenced by immunoSEQ multiplex PCR, and TCRdb holds only the in-frame ones, with some missing. The sample gives fewer than 75,000 clones, 70% to 85% of which show up once; approximately 10% is in the top ten. Antigen specificity for these receptors is unknown. Sequences were derived from PBMCs, sampled from a glioma patient whose treatment included an IDH1 peptide vaccine. The receptors shown here come from a woman in her fifties or sixties with glioma. Each CDR3 is given with its conserved first and last residue. D genes are given only for firm matches. Clone size is stated in some rows and not others, as once, few, many or a class when expanded.

TRBV5-1	.	.	TRBJ2-7	TGCGCCAGCAGCTTCTCCTACGAGCAGTACTTC	CASSFSYEQYF
TRBV7-2	once	.	TRBJ2-3	TGTGCCAGCAGGGAGGGGGGCACAGATACGCAGTATTTT	CASREGGTDTQYF
TRBV6-6	.	TRBD2	TRBJ2-1	TGTGCCAGCAGTAGCGGGGGGCTCTACAATGAGCAGTTCTTC	CASSSGGLYNEQFF
TRBV4-3	.	.	TRBJ2-1	TGCGCCAGCAGCCAATTGAAGTCGGTCTACAATGAGCAGTTCTTC	CASSQLKSVYNEQFF
TRBV6-6	.	.	TRBJ1-5	TGTGCCAGCAGCTTTGGGGCGGGCAATCAGCCCCAGCATTTT	CASSFGAGNQPQHF
TRBV9	.	TRBD2	TRBJ2-1	TGTGCCAGCAGCGTAGGGGGAGGGGCTAGCGGGCTCAATGAGCAGTTCTTC	CASSVGGGASGLNEQFF
TRBV7-2	.	TRBD2	TRBJ2-2	TGTGCCAGCAGCCCGGGGGGACTAGCAACCGGGGAGCTGTTTTTT	CASSPGGLATGELFF
TRBV5-6	few	.	TRBJ1-1	TGTGCCAGCAGCTTGGACGGGTGGAACACTGAAGCTTTCTTT	CASSLDGWNTEAFF
TRBV6-4	.	.	TRBJ1-1	TGTGCCAGCAGTGACTCGGGGTTCACCGCCCGGGATTTCTTT	CASSDSGFTARDFF
TRBV11-2	.	.	TRBJ1-2	TGTGCCAGCAGCTTAGACGGCAGCGCTTATGGCTACACCTTC	CASSLDGSAYGYTF
TRBV11-1	once	.	TRBJ2-1	TGTGCCAGCAGCTTAGAGAATGAGCAGTTCTTC	CASSLENEQFF
TRBV7-8	few	.	TRBJ1-2	TGTGCCAGCAGCTTCGACAGGAACTATGGCTACACCTTC	CASSFDRNYGYTF
TRBV4-3	.	.	TRBJ1-3	TGCGCCAGCAGCCAAGATCGCTCTCTGATCGGAAACACCATATATTTT	CASSQDRSLIGNTIYF
TRBV19	.	.	TRBJ1-5	TGTGCCAGTAGGGGGTTCGAGGGAACTTTAGGGCCCCAGCATTTT	CASRGFEGTLGPQHF
TRBV19	.	TRBD2	TRBJ2-1	TGTGCCAGTAGTACCTCGGGGGGTCGGTACAATGAGCAGTTCTTC	CASSTSGGRYNEQFF
TRBV5-1	.	.	TRBJ2-5	TGCGCCAGCAGCTCAGGACACGGCGGGGAGACCCAGTACTTC	CASSSGHGGETQYF
TRBV29-1	once	.	TRBJ2-2	TGCAGCGTTGAATCGTGGCAGGGTCCAACCGGGGAGCTGTTTTTT	CSVESWQGPTGELFF
TRBV19	.	TRBD1	TRBJ1-6	TGTGCCAGTAGTGACGGGACAGCAAATTCACCCCTCCACTTT	CASSDGTANSPLHF
TRBV2	.	TRBD2	TRBJ2-3	TGTGCCAGCAGTGAAAGAGCGGGGGGGCGCACAGATACGCAGTATTTT	CASSERAGGRTDTQYF
TRBV5-4	.	TRBD1	TRBJ1-3	TGTGCCAGCAGCCCAGACAGGGGTCGGGGAAACACCATATATTTT	CASSPDRGRGNTIYF
TRBV7-9	.	TRBD1	TRBJ2-2	TGTGCCAGCAGCTCACGACAGGGGATGAGAACCGGGGAGCTGTTTTTT	CASSSRQGMRTGELFF
TRBV14	.	TRBD1	TRBJ2-1	TGTGCCAGCAGTCGTGACAGGGAAGGTGAGCAGTTCTTC	CASSRDREGEQFF
TRBV9	.	.	TRBJ1-2	TGTGCCAGCAGCTCGAGTGGGGCCCGTGGTGGCTACACCTTC	CASSSSGARGGYTF
TRBV10-2	.	.	TRBJ1-2	TGCGCCACCCGGGACGGAATCTATGGCTACACCTTC	CATRDGIYGYTF
TRBV7-9	.	.	TRBJ2-1	TGTGCCAGCAGCTCAGCGAGACCCTTGTTAGCAGAGCAGTTCTTC	CASSSARPLLAEQFF
TRBV7-9	.	.	TRBJ1-2	TGTGCCAGCAGCTTAGAGCTGGGGGCGCTTGGCTACACCTTC	CASSLELGALGYTF
TRBV7-9	.	TRBD1	TRBJ1-2	TGTGCCAGCAGCTTGGGACAGGTCCAGGGCTATGGCTACACCTTC	CASSLGQVQGYGYTF
TRBV7-2	.	.	TRBJ1-3	TGTGCCAGCAGCTCGACTGGTAGCTCTGGAAACACCATATATTTT	CASSSTGSSGNTIYF
TRBV7-8	few	.	TRBJ1-5	TGTGCCAGCAGCTCCTTCTCACAAGGGAAGAGCAATCAGCCCCAGCATTTT	CASSSFSQGKSNQPQHF
TRBV4-3	.	TRBD1	TRBJ2-6	TGCGCCAGCAGCCAATACGTGACAGGGGTGTCTGGGGCCAACGTCCTGACTTTC	CASSQYVTGVSGANVLTF
TRBV4-1	.	.	TRBJ1-5	TGCGCCAGCAGCCAAGAGGGGCCCCGGGGAAAGCCCCAGCATTTT	CASSQEGPRGKPQHF
TRBV9	.	.	TRBJ1-4	TGTGCCAGCAGCGTAGCTTCGACAGGCGGTTATAATGAAAAACTGTTTTTT	CASSVASTGGYNEKLFF
TRBV2	.	.	TRBJ2-2	TGTGCCAGCACCACCGGGTGGATTGGGACCGGGGAGCTGTTTTTT	CASTTGWIGTGELFF
TRBV7-9	.	TRBD1	TRBJ1-4	TGTGCCAGCAGCCTTCGACAGGGGAACGAAAAACTGTTTTTT	CASSLRQGNEKLFF
TRBV6-5	.	TRBD1	TRBJ1-2	TGTGCCAGCAGTCCAGGGGGGAGCTACACCTTC	CASSPGGSYTF
TRBV5-1	.	TRBD1	TRBJ2-3	TGCGCCAGCATCTCCGGACAGGGAGCCGATACGCAGTATTTT	CASISGQGADTQYF
TRBV7-9	.	.	TRBJ2-2	TGTGCCGTCCTGGACGGGACTCTCAACACCGGGGAGCTGTTTTTT	CAVLDGTLNTGELFF
TRBV11-3	.	.	TRBJ2-2	TGTGCCAGCAGGCCGGGCACCGGGGAGCTGTTTTTT	CASRPGTGELFF
TRBV19	once	.	TRBJ1-2	TGTGCCAGTAGTTTGACAGTGAATGGCTACACCTTC	CASSLTVNGYTF
TRBV6-5	.	.	TRBJ1-6	TGTGCCAGCAGTTACGGCAGATATAATTCACCAGTCCACTTT	CASSYGRYNSPVHF
TRBV7-2	.	.	TRBJ1-3	TGTGCCAGCAGCCCACGGGGGCTCGGCGGGCCCTCTGGAAACACCATATATTTT	CASSPRGLGGPSGNTIYF
TRBV7-3	.	.	TRBJ2-2	TGTGCCAGCAGCCCGGCGCAAAGACCCGGGGAGCTGTTTTTT	CASSPAQRPGELFF
TRBV6-1	.	.	TRBJ1-1	TGTGCCAGCAGTGACCGTCGGGGCACTGAAGCTTTCTTT	CASSDRRGTEAFF